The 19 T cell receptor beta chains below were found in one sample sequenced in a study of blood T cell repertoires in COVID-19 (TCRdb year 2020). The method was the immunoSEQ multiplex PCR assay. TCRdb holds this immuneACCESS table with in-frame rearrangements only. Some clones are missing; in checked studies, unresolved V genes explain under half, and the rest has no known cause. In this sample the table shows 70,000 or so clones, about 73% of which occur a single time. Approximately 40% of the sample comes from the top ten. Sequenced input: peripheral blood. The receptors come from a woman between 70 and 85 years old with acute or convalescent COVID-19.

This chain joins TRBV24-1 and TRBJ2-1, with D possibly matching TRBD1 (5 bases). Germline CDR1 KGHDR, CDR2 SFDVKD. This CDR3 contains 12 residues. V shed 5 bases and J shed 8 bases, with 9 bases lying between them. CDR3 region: CATSGQSYEQFF. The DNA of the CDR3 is TGTGCCACCAGTGGACAGTCTTATGAGCAGTTCTTC.

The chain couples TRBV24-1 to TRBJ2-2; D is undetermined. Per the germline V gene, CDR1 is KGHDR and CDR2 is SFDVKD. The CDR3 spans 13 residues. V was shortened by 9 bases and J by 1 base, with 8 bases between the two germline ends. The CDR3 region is CATQLMNTGELFF. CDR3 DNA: TGTGCCACCCAACTTATGAACACCGGGGAGCTGTTTTTT.

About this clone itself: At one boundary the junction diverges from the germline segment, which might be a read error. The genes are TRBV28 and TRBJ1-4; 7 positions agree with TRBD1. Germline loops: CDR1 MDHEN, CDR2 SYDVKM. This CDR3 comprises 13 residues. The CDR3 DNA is TGTGCCAGCAGTTCCCAACAACCGGGACAGAAATCTTTT. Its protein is CASSSQQPGQKSF.

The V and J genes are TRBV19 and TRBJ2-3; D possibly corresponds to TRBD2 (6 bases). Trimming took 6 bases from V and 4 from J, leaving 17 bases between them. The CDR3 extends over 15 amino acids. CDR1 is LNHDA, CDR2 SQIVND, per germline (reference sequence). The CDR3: CASSRLTGGADTQYF. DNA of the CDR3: TGTGCCAGTAGCCGGCTGACCGGAGGGGCAGATACGCAGTATTTT.

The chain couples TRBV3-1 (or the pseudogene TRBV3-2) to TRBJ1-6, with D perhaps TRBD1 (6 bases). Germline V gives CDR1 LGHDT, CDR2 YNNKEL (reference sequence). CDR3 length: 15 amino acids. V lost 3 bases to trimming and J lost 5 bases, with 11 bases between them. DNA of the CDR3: TGTGCCAGCAGCCAGGGGGCTGGACATAATTCACCCCTCCACTTT. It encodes CASSQGAGHNSPLHF.

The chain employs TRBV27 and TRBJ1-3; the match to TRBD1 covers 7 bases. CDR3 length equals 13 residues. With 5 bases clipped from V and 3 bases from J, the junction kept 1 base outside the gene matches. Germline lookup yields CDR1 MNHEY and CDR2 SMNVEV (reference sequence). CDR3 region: CASSTGVGNTIYF. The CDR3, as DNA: TGTGCCAGCAGTACAGGGGTTGGAAACACCATATATTTT.

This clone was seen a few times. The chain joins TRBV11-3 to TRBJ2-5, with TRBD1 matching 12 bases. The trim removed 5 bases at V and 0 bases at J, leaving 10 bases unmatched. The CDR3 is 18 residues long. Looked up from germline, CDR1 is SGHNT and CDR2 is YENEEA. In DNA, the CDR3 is TGTGCCAGCAGCACCGGGACAGGGGGCCCGGGGCACCAAGAGACCCAGTACTTC. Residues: CASSTGTGGPGHQETQYF.

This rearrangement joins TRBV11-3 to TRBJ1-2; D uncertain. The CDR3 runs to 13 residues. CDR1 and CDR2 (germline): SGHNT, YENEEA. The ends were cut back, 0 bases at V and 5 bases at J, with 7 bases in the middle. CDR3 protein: CASSLDGKYGYTF. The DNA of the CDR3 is TGTGCCAGCAGCTTAGACGGGAAATATGGCTACACCTTC.

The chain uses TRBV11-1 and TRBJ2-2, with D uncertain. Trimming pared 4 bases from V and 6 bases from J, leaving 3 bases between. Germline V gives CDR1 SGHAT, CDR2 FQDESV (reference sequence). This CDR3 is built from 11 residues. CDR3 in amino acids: CASSYSGELFF. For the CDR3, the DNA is TGTGCCAGCAGCTACTCCGGGGAGCTGTTTTTT.

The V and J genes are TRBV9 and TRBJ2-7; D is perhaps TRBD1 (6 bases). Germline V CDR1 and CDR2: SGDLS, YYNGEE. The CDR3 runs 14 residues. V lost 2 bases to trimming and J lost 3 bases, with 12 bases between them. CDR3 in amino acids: CASSVATGNYEQYF. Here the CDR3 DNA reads TGTGCCAGCAGCGTTGCTACAGGGAACTACGAGCAGTACTTC.

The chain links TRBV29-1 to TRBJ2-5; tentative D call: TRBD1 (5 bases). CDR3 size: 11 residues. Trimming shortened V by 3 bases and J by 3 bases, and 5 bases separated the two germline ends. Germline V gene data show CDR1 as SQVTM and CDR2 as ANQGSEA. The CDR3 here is CSVDREETQYF. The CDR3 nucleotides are TGCAGCGTTGACAGGGAAGAGACCCAGTACTTC.

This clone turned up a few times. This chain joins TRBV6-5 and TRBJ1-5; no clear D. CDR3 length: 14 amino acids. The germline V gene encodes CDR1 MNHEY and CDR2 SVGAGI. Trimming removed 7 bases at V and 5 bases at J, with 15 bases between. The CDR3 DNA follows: TGTGCCAGCACCCCCAGAGGGTTTGATCAGCCCCAGCATTTT. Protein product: CASTPRGFDQPQHF.

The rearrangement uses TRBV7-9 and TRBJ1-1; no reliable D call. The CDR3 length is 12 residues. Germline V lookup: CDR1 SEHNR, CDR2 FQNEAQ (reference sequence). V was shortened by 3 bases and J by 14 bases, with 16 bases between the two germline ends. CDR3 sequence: CASSFDVLWSFF. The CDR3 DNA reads TGTGCCAGCAGCTTCGATGTTCTATGGTCGTTCTTT.

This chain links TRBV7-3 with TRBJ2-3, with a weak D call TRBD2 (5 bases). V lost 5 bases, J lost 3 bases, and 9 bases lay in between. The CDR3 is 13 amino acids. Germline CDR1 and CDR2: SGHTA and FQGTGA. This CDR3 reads CASSGGVTDTQYF. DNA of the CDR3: TGTGCCAGCAGCGGAGGCGTTACAGATACGCAGTATTTT.

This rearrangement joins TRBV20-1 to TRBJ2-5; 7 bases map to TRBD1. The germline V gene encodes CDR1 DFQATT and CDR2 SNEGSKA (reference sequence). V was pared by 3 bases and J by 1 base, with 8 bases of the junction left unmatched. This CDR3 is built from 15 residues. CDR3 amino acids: CSASSPDRTQETQYF. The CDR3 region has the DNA TGCAGTGCTAGTAGTCCGGACAGGACCCAAGAGACCCAGTACTTC.

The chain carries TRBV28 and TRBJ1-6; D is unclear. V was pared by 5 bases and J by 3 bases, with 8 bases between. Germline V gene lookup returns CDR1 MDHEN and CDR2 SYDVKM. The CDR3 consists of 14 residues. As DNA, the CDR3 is TGTGCCAGCAGTCGAAACATCTATAATTCACCCCTCCACTTT. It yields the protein CASSRNIYNSPLHF. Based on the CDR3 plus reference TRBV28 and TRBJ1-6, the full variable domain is DVKVTQSSRYLVKRTGEKVFLECVQDMDHENMFWYRQDPGLGLRLIYFSYDVKMKEKGDIPEGYSVSREKKERFSLILESASTNQTSMYLCASSRNIYNSPLHFGNGTRLTVT.

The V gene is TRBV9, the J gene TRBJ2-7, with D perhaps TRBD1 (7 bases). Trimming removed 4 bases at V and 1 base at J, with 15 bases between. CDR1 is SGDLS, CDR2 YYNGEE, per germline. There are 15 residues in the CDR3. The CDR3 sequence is CASSPQGGWSYEQYF. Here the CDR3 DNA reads TGTGCCAGCAGCCCGCAGGGGGGTTGGTCCTACGAGCAGTACTTC.

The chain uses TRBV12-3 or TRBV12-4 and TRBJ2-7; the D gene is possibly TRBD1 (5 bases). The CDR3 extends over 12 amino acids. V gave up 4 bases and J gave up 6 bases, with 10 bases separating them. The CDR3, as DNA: TGTGCCAGCAGTTCTGCGACAGCCGAGCAGTACTTC. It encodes CASSSATAEQYF.

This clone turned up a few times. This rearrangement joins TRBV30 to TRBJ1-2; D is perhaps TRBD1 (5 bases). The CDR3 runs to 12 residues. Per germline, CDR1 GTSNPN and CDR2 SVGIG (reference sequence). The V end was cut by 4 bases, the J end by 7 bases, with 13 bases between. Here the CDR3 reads CAWTPTGGGYTF. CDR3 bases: TGTGCCTGGACTCCAACCGGGGGTGGCTACACCTTC.